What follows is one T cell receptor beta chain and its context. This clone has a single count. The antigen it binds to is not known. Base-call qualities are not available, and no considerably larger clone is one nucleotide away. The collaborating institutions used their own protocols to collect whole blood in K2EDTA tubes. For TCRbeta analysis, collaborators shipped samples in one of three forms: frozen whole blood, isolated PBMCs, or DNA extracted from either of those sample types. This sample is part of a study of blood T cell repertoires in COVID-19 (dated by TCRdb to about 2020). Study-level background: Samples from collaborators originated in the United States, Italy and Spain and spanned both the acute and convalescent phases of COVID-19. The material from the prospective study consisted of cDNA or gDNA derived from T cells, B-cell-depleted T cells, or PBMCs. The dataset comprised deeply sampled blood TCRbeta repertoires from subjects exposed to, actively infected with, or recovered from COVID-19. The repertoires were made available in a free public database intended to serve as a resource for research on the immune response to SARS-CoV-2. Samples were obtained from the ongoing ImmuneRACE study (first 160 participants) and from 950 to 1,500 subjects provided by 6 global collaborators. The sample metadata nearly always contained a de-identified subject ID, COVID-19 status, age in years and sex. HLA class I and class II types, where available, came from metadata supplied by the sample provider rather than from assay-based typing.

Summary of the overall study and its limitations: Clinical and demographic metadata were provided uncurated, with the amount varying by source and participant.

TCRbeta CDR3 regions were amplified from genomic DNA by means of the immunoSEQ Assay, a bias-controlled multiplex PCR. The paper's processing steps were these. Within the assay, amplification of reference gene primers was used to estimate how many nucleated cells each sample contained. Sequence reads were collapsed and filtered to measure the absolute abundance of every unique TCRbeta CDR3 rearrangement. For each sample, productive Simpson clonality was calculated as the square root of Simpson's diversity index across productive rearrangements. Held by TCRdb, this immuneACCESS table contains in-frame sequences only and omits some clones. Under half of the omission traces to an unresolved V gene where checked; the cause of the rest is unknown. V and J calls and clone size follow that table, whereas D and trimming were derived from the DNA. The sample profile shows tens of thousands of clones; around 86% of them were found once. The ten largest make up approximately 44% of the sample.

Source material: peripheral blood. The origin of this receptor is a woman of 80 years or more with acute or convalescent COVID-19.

Here is the DNA: TGTGCCAGCAGTCACGGGACAAGAAATGAGCAGTTCTTC. Translation gives CASSHGTRNEQFF. The rearranged chain carries TRBV6-2 or TRBV6-3 and TRBJ2-1; possibly the D gene is TRBD1, per 6 matching bases. The CDR3 has 13 amino acids, counting the end cysteine and phenylalanine. Only CDR3 DNA remains: 39 bases, in frame from the first base. V is pared back by 5 bases and J by 7 bases, with 12 bases lying between the germline termini. CDR1 and CDR2 are read off the germline V gene as MNHEY and SVGEGT.